Listed below are T cell receptor beta chains from one sample, sequenced in a study of molecular identifiers for immune sequencing clone quantification. TCRdb processed the PCR reads anew with MiXCR; each CDR3 protein has one entry. Here the sample spans over 550,000 distinct CDR3 sequences, approximately 24% being singletons. Sequencing input: naive CD8+ T cells from blood, with Jurkat cell RNA spiked in. The receptors were sampled from a human donor in good health. Some libraries in this study had Jurkat cell RNA spiked in. Both conserved end residues are part of each CDR3. The order of the fields is V gene, J gene, clone size, D gene, CDR3 DNA, CDR3 protein. The D gene is left open where the match is weak. The size entry is marked missing in some rows and otherwise reads once, few, many or a size class.

>TRBV5-1|TRBJ2-3|few|.
TGCGCCACCTCGGACTGGGGATACACAGATACGCAGTATTTT
CATSDWGYTDTQYF
>TRBV18|TRBJ2-7|few|.
TGTGCCAGCTCTCCCGGGATTGGGCAAGCGTATGAGCAGTACTTC
CASSPGIGQAYEQYF
>TRBV3-1|TRBJ1-1|many|TRBD1
TGTGCCAGCAGCGTTTCCTATGGGACAGGGGAAGCTTTCTTT
CASSVSYGTGEAFF
>TRBV7-9|TRBJ2-3|many|.
TGTGCCAGCAGCGAATCCGGGACCGGTCGTGTGTGGGCGCAGTATTTT
CASSESGTGRVWAQYF
>TRBV16|TRBJ1-5|many|TRBD1
TGTGCCAGCAAATACCCAGGGGGCGGTCAGCCCCAGCATTTT
CASKYPGGGQPQHF
>TRBV28|TRBJ1-5|.|.
TGTGCCAGCAAGAGAGGGGGGGATGGCAATCAGCCCCAGCATTTT
CASKRGGDGNQPQHF
>TRBV6-2/TRBV6-3|TRBJ2-1|few|TRBD2
TGTGCCAGTGCCGGGGGGTACTACAATGAGCAGTTCTTC
CASAGGYYNEQFF
>TRBV4-1|TRBJ2-3|many|.
TGCGCCAGCAGCCAAGCTGGGTGGGGGTTGGCAGATACGCAGTATTTT
CASSQAGWGLADTQYF
>TRBV4-1|TRBJ2-2|once|.
TGCGCCAGCAGCCCTGGGACGGCCAGCACCGGGGAGCTGTTTTTT
CASSPGTASTGELFF
>TRBV12-3/TRBV12-4|TRBJ1-1|.|.
TGTGCCAGCACCCCCAGCGGGGCAGGGCAGTGGGTTGAAGCTTTCTTT
CASTPSGAGQWVEAFF
>TRBV6-5|TRBJ1-2|few|.
TGTGCCAGCAGCCCCGGTGGGGGGGATGGCTACACCTTC
CASSPGGGDGYTF
>TRBV7-2|TRBJ2-1|many|.
TGTGCCAGCAGCTCCGGGACAACTAATGAGCAGTTCTTC
CASSSGTTNEQFF
>TRBV6-2/TRBV6-3|TRBJ2-5|.|TRBD2
TGTGCCAGCAGTTTGGACGCGGGGGGGAACCAGTACTTC
CASSLDAGGNQYF
>TRBV6-2/TRBV6-3|TRBJ2-5|.|.
TGTGCCGGCAGTACGGGTTTTAGAGAGACCCAGTACTTC
CAGSTGFRETQYF
>TRBV29-1|TRBJ2-3|.|.
TGCAGCGGTTGGCCAGGCCTCACAGATACGCAGTATTTT
CSGWPGLTDTQYF
>TRBV19|TRBJ2-3|.|.
TGTGCCAGTAGTATAAAGGAAGAGACGCAGTATTTT
CASSIKEETQYF
>TRBV4-1|TRBJ2-5|many|.
TGCGCCAGCAGCCAAGATCATCTCCAAGAGACCCAGTACTTC
CASSQDHLQETQYF
>TRBV24-1|TRBJ2-5|.|TRBD1
TGTGCCACCAGTGACGACAGGGCCGGGGAGACCCAGTACTTC
CATSDDRAGETQYF
>TRBV5-6|TRBJ1-2|.|.
TGTGCCAGCAGCTTTGGCCCGACCAACTATGGCTACACCTTC
CASSFGPTNYGYTF
>TRBV29-1|TRBJ2-2|many|.
TGCAGCGTTCATCGGGAGAATGATGTCGGGGAGCTGTTTTTT
CSVHRENDVGELFF
>TRBV12-3/TRBV12-4|TRBJ1-1|many|TRBD1
TGTGCCAGCAGTTTAGTGGTTGGGACAGGGGACACTGAAGCTTTCTTT
CASSLVVGTGDTEAFF
>TRBV28|TRBJ2-4|few|TRBD1
TGTGCCAGCAGTTTAGGACAGGGTAAGGAGAACTTC
CASSLGQGKENF
>TRBV18|TRBJ1-4|few|.
TGTGCCAGCCCACCACCGGCAGGGGAAAATGAAAAACTGTTTTTT
CASPPPAGENEKLFF
>TRBV29-1|TRBJ2-7|.|TRBD1
TGCAGCGTTGAGGGGGACAGGGCCGAGCAGTACTTC
CSVEGDRAEQYF
>TRBV4-3|TRBJ1-5|many|.
TGCGCCAGCAGCCAAACTCGCTGGGGCGGCCAGCCCCAGCATTTT
CASSQTRWGGQPQHF
>TRBV4-3|TRBJ2-3|few|.
TGCGCCAGCAGCCAACTAAGCGGTACGCAGTATTTT
CASSQLSGTQYF
>TRBV13|TRBJ1-1|few|TRBD1
TGTGCCAGCAGTTCGACAGGGCGGAACACTGAAGCTTTCTTT
CASSSTGRNTEAFF
>TRBV4-1|TRBJ2-7|.|TRBD2
TGCGCCAGCAGCCAACCACCTACGAGCGGGAGGTACTCCTACGAGCAGTACTTC
CASSQPPTSGRYSYEQYF
>TRBV20-1|TRBJ2-2|few|.
TGCAGTGCGACGGGGGCCGGGGAGCTGTTTTTT
CSATGAGELFF
>TRBV13|TRBJ2-1|.|.
TGTGCCAGCAGCCCTGACCGATCTACGGACAATGAGCAGTTCTTC
CASSPDRSTDNEQFF
>TRBV4-2|TRBJ2-7|many|.
TGCGCCAGCAGCCAAGATCAGGGCCCCTACGAGCAGTACTTC
CASSQDQGPYEQYF
>TRBV28|TRBJ2-2|.|.
TGTGCCAGCAGGCGAATTGTGGAGGGAAACACCGGGGAGCTGTTTTTT
CASRRIVEGNTGELFF
>TRBV28|TRBJ2-1|.|TRBD2
TGTGCCAGCAGTTCCGGGACTAGCGGGACCGATGAGCAGTTCTTC
CASSSGTSGTDEQFF
>TRBV27|TRBJ2-7|many|.
TGTGCCAGCAGTTTGGGAAGAGCCTCCTACGAGCAGTACTTC
CASSLGRASYEQYF
>TRBV19|TRBJ2-3|few|.
TGTGCCAGTAGTCCGCTGTTGGGGTTCGATACGCAGTATTTT
CASSPLLGFDTQYF
>TRBV4-3|TRBJ2-7|many|TRBD1
TGCGCCAGCAGCCAAGAGGGGACAGGGAACGACGAGCAGTACTTC
CASSQEGTGNDEQYF
>TRBV2|TRBJ1-1|.|TRBD1
TGTGCCAGCAGTGAAGGACAGGGAAACACTGAAGCTTTCTTT
CASSEGQGNTEAFF
>TRBV28|TRBJ2-1|.|TRBD2
TGTGCCAGCAGTTTAAGCCTAGCGGGAGACTACAATGAGCAGTTCTTC
CASSLSLAGDYNEQFF
>TRBV12-3/TRBV12-4|TRBJ1-5|.|TRBD1
TGTGCCAGCAGTCACCGGACAGGGGTTTCCCAGCCCCAGCATTTT
CASSHRTGVSQPQHF
>TRBV10-3|TRBJ2-7|many|TRBD1
TGTGCCATCAGTGAGTGGGACAGTAACTACGAGCAGTACTTC
CAISEWDSNYEQYF
>TRBV4-3|TRBJ2-7|.|.
TGCGCCAGCAGCCAAGATGTTCTGGGACCCTACGAGCAGTACTTC
CASSQDVLGPYEQYF
>TRBV24-1|TRBJ1-1|few|.
TGTGCCACCCGATCAAGCGAGTACACTGAAGCTTTCTTT
CATRSSEYTEAFF
>TRBV29-1|TRBJ1-1|many|.
TGCAGCGTTGACACAGGCGAGAACACTGAAGCTTTCTTT
CSVDTGENTEAFF
>TRBV12-3/TRBV12-4|TRBJ2-5|.|.
TGTGCCAGCAGCCAGTCCCCGGGGGATCAAGAGACCCAGTACTTC
CASSQSPGDQETQYF
>TRBV19|TRBJ2-1|.|.
TGTGCCAGTAGCCAGTACTTTCAGGGGGGTGGCGAGCAGTTCTTC
CASSQYFQGGGEQFF
>TRBV7-2|TRBJ2-3|.|.
TGTGCCAGTAGAATAACAGATACGCGGTATTTT
CASRITDTRYF
>TRBV19|TRBJ2-7|few|.
TGTGCCAGTAGTATCGGGGAAACCTACGAGCAGTACTTC
CASSIGETYEQYF
>TRBV9|TRBJ2-7|.|TRBD2
TGTGCCAGCAGCGTAGCGGGAGGTCCTTCCTACGAGCAGTACTTC
CASSVAGGPSYEQYF
>TRBV5-6|TRBJ2-5|many|.
TGTGCCAGCAGCGACCTACCAATACAGAGAGAGACCCAGTACTTC
CASSDLPIQRETQYF
>TRBV7-9|TRBJ2-1|.|TRBD1
TGTGCCAGCAGCTTAGATCCGGGACAGGGGACGGTCTTC
CASSLDPGQGTVF
>TRBV27|TRBJ2-7|few|.
TGTGCCAGCAGTCTAGAGGGTCCACGCTCCTACGAGCAGTACTTC
CASSLEGPRSYEQYF
>TRBV9|TRBJ2-3|.|TRBD2
TGTGCCAGCAGCACGGGACTAGCGGGGACCACAGATACGCGGTATTTT
CASSTGLAGTTDTRYF
>TRBV29-1|TRBJ2-3|many|TRBD1
TGCAGCGTTGTGGGACAGGGGATTGGCACAGATACGCAGTATTTT
CSVVGQGIGTDTQYF
>TRBV4-3|TRBJ1-1|many|.
TGCGCCAGCAGCCAAGACTTCGCGGGGGTTACGAACACTGAAGCTTTCTTT
CASSQDFAGVTNTEAFF
>TRBV20-1|TRBJ1-1|many|.
TGCAGTGTGCGGGGGAATATGGCTTATGGGGACACTGAAGCTTTCTTT
CSVRGNMAYGDTEAFF
>TRBV11-3|TRBJ2-1|.|TRBD2
TGTGCCAGCAGCTTAGGCCCTAGCGGGGGGACGCCCAATGAGCAGTTCTTC
CASSLGPSGGTPNEQFF
>TRBV28|TRBJ2-7|many|.
TGTGCCAGCAGGTCCGAGGACACCTCCTACGAGCAGTACTTC
CASRSEDTSYEQYF
>TRBV20-1|TRBJ2-1|.|TRBD2
TGCAGTGCTAGAGAGAAAGGGAGGGACTCCGAGCAGTTCTTC
CSAREKGRDSEQFF